The 6 T cell receptor beta chains below all came from one sample that was sequenced in a study of CD8+CD57+ T cells in acquired aplastic anemia (dated by TCRdb to the late 2010s). The patients picked for sequencing were ones in whom flow cytometry had shown an expansion of CD8+CD57+ cells. Reads for this sample came from an Illumina HiSeq 2000. TCR beta VDJ combination and CDR3 sequence profiling used genomic DNA as the template. In-frame beta chains were kept once TCRdb had trimmed the public reads at Q25 with fastp and called clones with MiXCR. Rows with a matching CDR3 protein are joined into one entry that keeps the most common DNA and genes. This sample gives under 200,000 distinct CDR3 sequences in total; less than 60% of them show up just once. In total, the top ten clones hold about 1.8% of the sample. What was sequenced was sorted CD4+, CD8+, or CD8+CD57+ T cells (not recorded which) from PBMCs. The origin of the receptors is a human donor with aplastic anemia.

The genes are TRBV15 and TRBJ2-7; D not certain. V was clipped by 1 base and J by 5 bases, with 9 bases between them. The CDR3 extends over 13 amino acids. Germline values: CDR1 LNHNV, CDR2 YYDKDF (reference sequence). CDR3 DNA: TGTGCCACCAGCAGAGGGTATTGGGACGAGCAGTACTTC. As protein: CATSRGYWDEQYF.

V is TRBV15 and J is TRBJ2-3; 7 positions agree with TRBD1. Per germline, CDR1 LNHNV and CDR2 YYDKDF (reference sequence). This CDR3 region has 16 residues. V was clipped by 0 bases and J by 2 bases; unmatched bases: 5. The CDR3 DNA reads as TGTGCCACCAGCAGAGATCGGGACAGATACACAGATACGCAGTATTTT. Its protein product is CATSRDRDRYTDTQYF.

This chain uses TRBV24-1 with TRBJ2-7, with D hard to call. This CDR3 is built from 11 residues. With 10 bases removed from V and 4 bases from J, the gap between germline ends came to 10 bases. CDR1 KGHDR and CDR2 SFDVKD come from the germline V gene. CDR3 in amino acids: CATSTGYEQYF. CDR3 nucleotide sequence: TGTGCCACGTCTACCGGGTACGAGCAGTACTTC.

The chain employs TRBV10-3 and TRBJ2-3; 12 positions agree with TRBD2. The V gene's germline CDR1 is ENHRY and CDR2 SYGVKD. The CDR3 spans 16 residues. V trimming: 8 bases; J trimming: 0 bases; junction bases outside the gene matches: 6. In nucleotides, the CDR3 is TGTGCCATCTCGTCTAGCGGGGGGGCTAGCACAGATACGCAGTATTTT. Translated, it gives CAISSSGGASTDTQYF.

This clonotype was counted between two and nine times. The genes are TRBV29-1 and TRBJ1-1; D unresolved. The length of the CDR3 is 11 residues. Trimming removed 6 bases at V and 6 bases at J, with 11 bases between. Germline lookup yields CDR1 SQVTM and CDR2 ANQGSEA. The CDR3 is CSVDVGAEAFF. DNA of the CDR3: TGCAGCGTGGACGTTGGGGCTGAAGCTTTCTTT.

This clonotype occurred a few times. The chain joins TRBV19 to TRBJ2-7, with D unclear. The CDR3 has 14 amino acids. Germline V lookup: CDR1 LNHDA, CDR2 SQIVND (reference sequence). Trimming left V 7 bases short and J 2 bases short, with 15 bases between. For the CDR3, the DNA is TGTGCCAGTACCCCCGGTAGGGTGGCCTACGAGCAGTACTTC. This gives the protein CASTPGRVAYEQYF.